This T cell receptor (beta chain) came from a study of blood T cell repertoires in COVID-19. Study in general: Researchers got acute and convalescent COVID-19 samples from the United States, Italy and Spain. PBMCs, B-cell-depleted T cells, or T cells were the source of the cDNA or gDNA that made up the material.

Trimming cost V 4 bases and J 8 bases; bases outside gene matches: 4. The length of the CDR3 is 12 residues. The V gene's germline CDR1 is MNHEY and CDR2 SVGAGI. The table came from immunoSEQ multiplex PCR; TCRdb's copy has only in-frame clones and leaves some out. The table has 220,000 or so clones, around 82% seen once. The TCR comes from a woman younger than 45 who had recovered from COVID-19. The chain is built from TRBV6-5 and TRBJ1-2; 7 nucleotides match TRBD1. Sequenced: peripheral blood. This CDR3 reads CASSSDRRGYTF. CDR3 coding DNA: TGTGCCAGCAGTTCGGACAGGAGGGGCTACACCTTC.